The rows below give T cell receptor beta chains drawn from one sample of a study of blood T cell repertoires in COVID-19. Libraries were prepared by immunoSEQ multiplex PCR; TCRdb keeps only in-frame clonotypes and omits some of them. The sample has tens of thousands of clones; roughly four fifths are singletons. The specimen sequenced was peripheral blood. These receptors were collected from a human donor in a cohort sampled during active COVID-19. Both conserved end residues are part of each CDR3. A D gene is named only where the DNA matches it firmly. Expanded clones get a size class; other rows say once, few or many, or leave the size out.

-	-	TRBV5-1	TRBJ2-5	TGCGCCAGCAGCTTCGGAGCTGCGGGCCAAGAGACCCAGTACTTC	CASSFGAAGQETQYF
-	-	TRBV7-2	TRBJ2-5	TGTGCCAGCAGCTTTCCTAAGGAGACCCAGTACTTC	CASSFPKETQYF
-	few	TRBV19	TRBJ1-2	TGTGCCAGTAGTCCACAGGCCGGCTATGGCTACACCTTC	CASSPQAGYGYTF
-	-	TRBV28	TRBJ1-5	TGTGCCAGCAGTCCGGGATCGGGACGGAAGCGGGAGCAGCCCCAGCATTTT	CASSPGSGRKREQPQHF
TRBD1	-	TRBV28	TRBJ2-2	TGTGCCAGCAGATCCACAGGGGTGGGCACCGGGGAGCTGTTTTTT	CASRSTGVGTGELFF
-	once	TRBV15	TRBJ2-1	TGTGCCACCAGCAGACCTGAACAGGGCAATGAGCAGTTCTTC	CATSRPEQGNEQFF
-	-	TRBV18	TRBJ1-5	TGTGCCAGCTCACCATTGGGGGCTCGAGGCAATCAGCCCCAGCATTTT	CASSPLGARGNQPQHF
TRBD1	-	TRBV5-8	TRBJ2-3	TGTGCCAGCAGCTTGGCGACAGGGGATTCAGATACGCAGTATTTT	CASSLATGDSDTQYF
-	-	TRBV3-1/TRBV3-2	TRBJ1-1	TGTGCCAGCAGTCAGGGTTTGACGAACACTGAAGCTTTCTTT	CASSQGLTNTEAFF
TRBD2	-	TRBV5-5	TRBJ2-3	TGTGCCAGCAGCTTCGGACTAGCGACTGACACAGATACGCAGTATTTT	CASSFGLATDTDTQYF
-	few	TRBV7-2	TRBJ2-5	TGTGCCAGCAGCAACAGACAGGTTCAAGAGACCCAGTACTTC	CASSNRQVQETQYF
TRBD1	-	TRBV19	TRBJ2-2	TGTGCCAGTAGGCAGGGGGCCGGGGAGCTGTTTTTT	CASRQGAGELFF
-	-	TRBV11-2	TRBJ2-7	TGTGCCAGCAGCTTAGTTAGCGGAGACCCCTACGAGCAGTACTTC	CASSLVSGDPYEQYF
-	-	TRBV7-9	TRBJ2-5	TGTGCCAGCCCCTCAGGTCCCAGGGGACGGGAGACCCAGTACTTC	CASPSGPRGRETQYF
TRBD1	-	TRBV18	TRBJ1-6	TGTGCCAGCTCCCCTAGGACAGGGGGTAATTCACCCCTCCACTTT	CASSPRTGGNSPLHF
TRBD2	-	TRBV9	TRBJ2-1	TGTGCCAGCAGCGTAGACGACGGGGGGTACAATGAGCAGTTCTTC	CASSVDDGGYNEQFF
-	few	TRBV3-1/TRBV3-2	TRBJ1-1	TGTGCCAGCAGCCCGAAGCGGGTTACTGGTACCACTGAAGCTTTCTTT	CASSPKRVTGTTEAFF
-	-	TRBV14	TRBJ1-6	TGTGCCAGCAGCCAAGGGGCTCCTTATAATTCACCCCTCCACTTT	CASSQGAPYNSPLHF
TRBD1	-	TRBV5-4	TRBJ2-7	TGTGCCAGCAGCCAGGAAACAGGGGCATCCTACGAGCAGTACTTC	CASSQETGASYEQYF
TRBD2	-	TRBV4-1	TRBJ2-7	TGCGCCAGCAGCCGGCAGAGGGGACTAGCGGACTCCTACGAGCAGTACTTC	CASSRQRGLADSYEQYF
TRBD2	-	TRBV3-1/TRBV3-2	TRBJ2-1	TGTGCCAGCAGAGGAAGTCATGGGGGGGATGAGCAGTTCTTC	CASRGSHGGDEQFF
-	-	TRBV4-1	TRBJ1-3	TGCGCCAGCAGCCAAGTTCAGACTGGAAACACCATATATTTT	CASSQVQTGNTIYF
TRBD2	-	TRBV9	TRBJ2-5	TGTGCCAGCAGAGCCGGGACTAGCGAGGGAACCCAGTACTTC	CASRAGTSEGTQYF
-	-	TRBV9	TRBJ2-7	TGTGCCAGCAGCGTAGGGGAGCGGTTCTACTCCTACGAGCAGTACTTC	CASSVGERFYSYEQYF
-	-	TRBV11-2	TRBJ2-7	TGTGCCAGCAGCTCGTACACCTACGAGCAGTACTTC	CASSSYTYEQYF
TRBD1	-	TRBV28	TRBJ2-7	TGTGCCAGCAGCAGTCCGGGACAGGGGAACTACGAGCAGTACTTC	CASSSPGQGNYEQYF
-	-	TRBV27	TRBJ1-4	TGTGCCAGCAGTTTGGGGGGGGCAACTGAAAAACTGTTTTTT	CASSLGGATEKLFF
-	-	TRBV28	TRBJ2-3	TGTGGAGCAAAACAGGGTTCCACAGATACGCAGTATTTT	CGAKQGSTDTQYF
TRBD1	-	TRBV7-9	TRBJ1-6	TGTGCCAGCACCCAGGGGGGACAAAATAATTCACCCCTCCACTTT	CASTQGGQNNSPLHF
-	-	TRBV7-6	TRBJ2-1	TGTGCCAGCAGTTTGACGGACAGATTGCAGTTCTTC	CASSLTDRLQFF
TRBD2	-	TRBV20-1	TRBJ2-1	TGCAGTGCTAGAAATGGGAGGGAGTTCTTC	CSARNGREFF
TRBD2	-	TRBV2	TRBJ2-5	TGTGCCAGCATTCTTGGACTAGCGGGGGGCGTAGGGCAAGAGACCCAGTACTTC	CASILGLAGGVGQETQYF
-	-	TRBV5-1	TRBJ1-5	TGCGCCAGCAGCCCTGGGACACAAAATCAGCCCCAGCATTTT	CASSPGTQNQPQHF
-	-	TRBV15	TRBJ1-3	TGTGCCACCAGCAGAGCACAGGCGGCCTCTGGAAACACCATATATTTT	CATSRAQAASGNTIYF
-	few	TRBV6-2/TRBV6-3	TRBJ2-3	TGTGCCAGCAGTTCCCGAGTTGGAGGAGATACGCAGTATTTT	CASSSRVGGDTQYF
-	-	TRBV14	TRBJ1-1	TGTGCCAGCAGCACGATGCACTTTTCGGTTGCCACTGAAGCTTTCTTT	CASSTMHFSVATEAFF
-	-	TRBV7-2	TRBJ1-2	TGTGCCAGCAGCTTAGGCAGGGCTGGCTATGGCTACACCTTC	CASSLGRAGYGYTF
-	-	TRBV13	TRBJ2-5	TGTGCCAGCAGCAACGGGAAGAGGGGGAACCAAGAGACCCAGTACTTC	CASSNGKRGNQETQYF
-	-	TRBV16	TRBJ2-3	TGTGCCAGCAGCCAATCTAACGGGGGTGATACGCAGTATTTT	CASSQSNGGDTQYF
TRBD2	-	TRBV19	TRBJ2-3	TGTGCCAGCAACCCTGGCGGGGGGGCCGGTCGTACGCAGTATTTT	CASNPGGGAGRTQYF
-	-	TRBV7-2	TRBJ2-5	TGTGCCAGCAGCTTAGATCCAAGGGGTTGGTCGAGGGGGCAAGAGACCCAGTACTTC	CASSLDPRGWSRGQETQYF
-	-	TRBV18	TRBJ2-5	TGTGCCAGCTCACCTTTAGACAGTCAAGAGACCCAGTACTTC	CASSPLDSQETQYF
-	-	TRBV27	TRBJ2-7	TGTGCCAGCACCTCACCCCAACAGGGAGTCTACGAGCAGTACTTC	CASTSPQQGVYEQYF
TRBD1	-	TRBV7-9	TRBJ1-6	TGTGCCAGCAGCTTCCTCGGGGACAGGGGACTTCAGTTGAATTCACCCCTCCACTTT	CASSFLGDRGLQLNSPLHF
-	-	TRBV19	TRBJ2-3	TGTGCCAGTAGTATTCAACTAGCTGGCCTACACACAGATACGCAGTATTTT	CASSIQLAGLHTDTQYF
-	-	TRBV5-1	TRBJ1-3	TGCGCCAGCAGCTTGGGGGCAGGGAAGGGAAACACCATATATTTT	CASSLGAGKGNTIYF
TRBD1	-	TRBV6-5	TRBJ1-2	TGTGCCAGCAGTTACCTCGGCAGGGGGCCGATCTATGGCTACACCTTC	CASSYLGRGPIYGYTF
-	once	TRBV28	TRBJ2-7	TGTGCCAGCAGCCAAATGGCAGGGGGGTACGAGCAGTACTTC	CASSQMAGGYEQYF
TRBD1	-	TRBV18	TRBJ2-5	TGTGCCAGCTCACCATCCACCGGGACAGGGTTTCGAGAGACCCAGTACTTC	CASSPSTGTGFRETQYF
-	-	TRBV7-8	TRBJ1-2	TGTGCCAGCAGTGATCAGGGGTTTTTTGATGGCTACACCTTC	CASSDQGFFDGYTF
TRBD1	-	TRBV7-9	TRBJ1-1	TGTGCCAGCAGCCACGGGACAGGGATCAACACTGAAGCTTTCTTT	CASSHGTGINTEAFF
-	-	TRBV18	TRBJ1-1	TGTGCCAGCTCAATCAGGACTAATATGAACACTGAAGCTTTCTTT	CASSIRTNMNTEAFF
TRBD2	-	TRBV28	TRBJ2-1	TGTGCCAGCAGCCGTAGCGGGACTAAGAGCAATGAGCAGTTCTTC	CASSRSGTKSNEQFF
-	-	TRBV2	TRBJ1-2	TGTGCCAGCAGTCTCTTGACGGGGGGAGGTTTATATGGCTACACCTTC	CASSLLTGGGLYGYTF
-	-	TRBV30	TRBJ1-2	TGTGCCTGGAGCACTTCCCTTTACTATGGCTACACCTTC	CAWSTSLYYGYTF
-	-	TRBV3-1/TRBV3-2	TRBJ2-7	TGTGCCAGCAGCCAAATGGCAGAGCAGTACTTC	CASSQMAEQYF
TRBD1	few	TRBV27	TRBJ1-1	TGTGCCAGCAGTTCATACGACAGGGGAAGTACTGAAGCTTTCTTT	CASSSYDRGSTEAFF